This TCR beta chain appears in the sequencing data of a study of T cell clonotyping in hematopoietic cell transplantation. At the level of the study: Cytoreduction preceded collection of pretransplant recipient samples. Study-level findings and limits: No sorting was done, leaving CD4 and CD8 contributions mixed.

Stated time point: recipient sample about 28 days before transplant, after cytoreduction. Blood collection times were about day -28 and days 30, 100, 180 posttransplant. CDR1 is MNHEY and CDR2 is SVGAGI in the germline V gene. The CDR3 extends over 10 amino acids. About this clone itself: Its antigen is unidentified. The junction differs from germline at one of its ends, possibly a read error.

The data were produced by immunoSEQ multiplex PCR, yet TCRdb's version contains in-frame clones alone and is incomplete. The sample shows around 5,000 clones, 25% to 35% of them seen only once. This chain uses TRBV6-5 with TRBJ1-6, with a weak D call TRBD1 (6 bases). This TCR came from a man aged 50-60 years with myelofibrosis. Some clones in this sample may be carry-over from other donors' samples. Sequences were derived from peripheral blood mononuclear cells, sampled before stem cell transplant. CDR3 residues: CASRCPGHRF. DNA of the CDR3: TGTGCCAGCAGATGCCCGGGACATCGTTTT.